These T cell receptor beta chains were read from a single sample in a study of cytomegalovirus exposure and HLA in healthy donors. Some clones are missing from TCRdb's copy, which holds only in-frame ones; the method was immunoSEQ multiplex PCR. The sample includes around 120,000 clones, nearly 65% of them seen just once. The sequenced sample was PBMCs. Every receptor here comes from a man aged 35-49 years in good health and CMV-seropositive. Both conserved end residues are part of each CDR3. Each record gives: V gene, D gene, J gene, clone size, CDR3 protein, CDR3 DNA. The D gene is left open where the match is weak. Clone sizes are given selectively: once, few, many, or a class where the clone is expanded.

V gene: TRBV6-1; D gene: NA; J gene: TRBJ1-5; clone size: NA; CDR3 protein: CASSKVQGVSDQPQHF; CDR3 DNA: TGTGCCAGCAGTAAAGTACAGGGCGTGTCGGATCAGCCCCAGCATTTT
V gene: TRBV11-3; D gene: NA; J gene: TRBJ2-2; clone size: few; CDR3 protein: CASSNSNTGELFF; CDR3 DNA: TGTGCCAGCAGCAACTCAAACACCGGGGAGCTGTTTTTT
V gene: TRBV6-6; D gene: NA; J gene: TRBJ1-1; clone size: NA; CDR3 protein: CASSPSGEAFF; CDR3 DNA: TGTGCCAGCAGCCCCTCGGGGGAAGCTTTCTTT
V gene: TRBV6-1; D gene: NA; J gene: TRBJ2-2; clone size: NA; CDR3 protein: CASSVSGLGELFF; CDR3 DNA: TGTGCCAGCAGTGTTAGCGGCCTCGGGGAGCTGTTTTTT
V gene: TRBV18; D gene: TRBD1; J gene: TRBJ2-7; clone size: NA; CDR3 protein: CASSSDRGYEQYF; CDR3 DNA: TGTGCCAGCTCAAGTGACAGGGGCTACGAGCAGTACTTC
V gene: TRBV9; D gene: TRBD2; J gene: TRBJ2-1; clone size: NA; CDR3 protein: CASSVVSGRATEQFF; CDR3 DNA: TGTGCCAGCAGCGTAGTCAGCGGGAGGGCCACTGAGCAGTTCTTC
V gene: TRBV7-9; D gene: TRBD1; J gene: TRBJ2-4; clone size: few; CDR3 protein: CASSSTGTGGAKNIQYF; CDR3 DNA: TGTGCCAGCAGCTCAACGGGGACAGGGGGAGCCAAAAACATTCAGTACTTC
V gene: TRBV7-2; D gene: NA; J gene: TRBJ1-5; clone size: NA; CDR3 protein: CASSLARGRYSNQPQHF; CDR3 DNA: TGTGCCAGCAGCTTAGCGCGTGGGAGGTATAGCAATCAGCCCCAGCATTTT
V gene: TRBV15; D gene: NA; J gene: TRBJ1-1; clone size: NA; CDR3 protein: CATSMSAEAFF; CDR3 DNA: TGTGCCACCAGCATGTCGGCTGAAGCTTTCTTT
V gene: TRBV21-1; D gene: NA; J gene: TRBJ1-1; clone size: NA; CDR3 protein: CASSTTDTEAFF; CDR3 DNA: TGTGCCAGCAGCACGACTGATACTGAAGCTTTCTTT
V gene: TRBV7-9; D gene: TRBD2; J gene: TRBJ2-3; clone size: NA; CDR3 protein: CASSLALAGGSDTQYF; CDR3 DNA: TGTGCCAGCAGCTTAGCGCTAGCGGGGGGTTCAGATACGCAGTATTTT
V gene: TRBV7-3; D gene: NA; J gene: TRBJ2-3; clone size: NA; CDR3 protein: CASSLLGGTSTDTQYF; CDR3 DNA: TGTGCCAGCAGCTTATTAGGGGGTACTAGCACAGATACGCAGTATTTT
V gene: TRBV15; D gene: TRBD2; J gene: TRBJ2-1; clone size: NA; CDR3 protein: CATSRDKWLAGVDNEQFF; CDR3 DNA: TGTGCCACCAGCAGAGATAAGTGGCTAGCGGGAGTAGACAATGAGCAGTTCTTC
V gene: TRBV30; D gene: TRBD1; J gene: TRBJ1-3; clone size: NA; CDR3 protein: CAWNGQGGGNTIYF; CDR3 DNA: TGTGCCTGGAACGGCCAGGGGGGTGGAAACACCATATATTTT
V gene: TRBV19; D gene: NA; J gene: TRBJ1-1; clone size: NA; CDR3 protein: CASSIRRGSTEAFF; CDR3 DNA: TGTGCCAGTAGTATACGTCGGGGGAGTACTGAAGCTTTCTTT
V gene: TRBV6-1; D gene: NA; J gene: TRBJ2-7; clone size: NA; CDR3 protein: CASSELRYEQYF; CDR3 DNA: TGTGCCAGCAGTGAACTACGGTACGAGCAGTACTTC
V gene: TRBV9; D gene: NA; J gene: TRBJ2-2; clone size: NA; CDR3 protein: CASSVDGATGELFF; CDR3 DNA: TGTGCCAGCAGCGTAGACGGTGCTACCGGGGAGCTGTTTTTT
V gene: TRBV5-1; D gene: NA; J gene: TRBJ2-3; clone size: few; CDR3 protein: CASSLEHPSTDTQYF; CDR3 DNA: TGCGCCAGCAGCTTGGAACATCCTAGCACAGATACGCAGTATTTT
V gene: TRBV29-1; D gene: TRBD1; J gene: TRBJ1-2; clone size: few; CDR3 protein: CSVEDRTGGQNYGYTF; CDR3 DNA: TGCAGCGTTGAAGATCGGACAGGGGGACAGAACTATGGCTACACCTTC
V gene: TRBV28; D gene: NA; J gene: TRBJ2-7; clone size: NA; CDR3 protein: CASSFTESRSYEQYF; CDR3 DNA: TGTGCCAGCAGTTTTACAGAATCCAGGTCCTACGAGCAGTACTTC
V gene: TRBV11-2; D gene: TRBD2; J gene: TRBJ2-7; clone size: NA; CDR3 protein: CASSYPRGSIYEQYF; CDR3 DNA: TGTGCCAGCAGCTATCCGCGCGGGAGTATTTACGAGCAGTACTTC
V gene: TRBV7-9; D gene: NA; J gene: TRBJ1-3; clone size: NA; CDR3 protein: CASSGQTAGNTIYF; CDR3 DNA: TGTGCCAGCAGCGGGCAGACAGCGGGAAACACCATATATTTT
V gene: TRBV28; D gene: TRBD1; J gene: TRBJ2-1; clone size: once; CDR3 protein: CASRGTGVDYNEQFF; CDR3 DNA: TGTGCCAGCAGGGGGACAGGAGTCGACTACAATGAGCAGTTCTTC
V gene: TRBV19; D gene: NA; J gene: TRBJ2-7; clone size: NA; CDR3 protein: CASSIQSSVGHEQYF; CDR3 DNA: TGTGCCAGTAGTATTCAGTCAAGCGTCGGCCACGAGCAGTACTTC
V gene: TRBV11-2; D gene: NA; J gene: TRBJ2-1; clone size: NA; CDR3 protein: CASSPRAVDNEQFF; CDR3 DNA: TGTGCCAGCAGCCCCAGGGCGGTGGACAATGAGCAGTTCTTC
V gene: TRBV13; D gene: TRBD2; J gene: TRBJ2-1; clone size: NA; CDR3 protein: CASRVRGGLHNEQFF; CDR3 DNA: TGTGCCAGCAGGGTGCGGGGGGGCCTCCACAATGAGCAGTTCTTC
V gene: TRBV4-2; D gene: NA; J gene: TRBJ1-2; clone size: NA; CDR3 protein: CASSQGLYGYTF; CDR3 DNA: TGTGCCAGCAGCCAAGGACTCTATGGCTACACCTTC
V gene: TRBV6-5; D gene: TRBD1; J gene: TRBJ2-7; clone size: NA; CDR3 protein: CASSPRDRVHEQYF; CDR3 DNA: TGTGCCAGCAGTCCCCGGGACAGGGTCCACGAGCAGTACTTC
V gene: TRBV6-5; D gene: NA; J gene: TRBJ1-2; clone size: few; CDR3 protein: CASTPRGPDYGYTF; CDR3 DNA: TGTGCCAGCACCCCCCGAGGGCCGGACTATGGCTACACCTTC
V gene: TRBV19; D gene: TRBD1; J gene: TRBJ1-1; clone size: few; CDR3 protein: CASSSPGQTMNTEAFF; CDR3 DNA: TGTGCCAGTAGTTCCCCGGGACAGACCATGAACACTGAAGCTTTCTTT
V gene: TRBV13; D gene: TRBD2; J gene: TRBJ2-2; clone size: NA; CDR3 protein: CASRYTSGSRGELFF; CDR3 DNA: TGTGCCAGCAGATACACTAGCGGGAGTCGCGGGGAGCTGTTTTTT
V gene: TRBV7-2; D gene: NA; J gene: TRBJ2-5; clone size: NA; CDR3 protein: CASSFRGQETQYF; CDR3 DNA: TGTGCCAGCAGCTTCCGGGGCCAAGAGACCCAGTACTTC
V gene: TRBV6-5; D gene: NA; J gene: TRBJ1-1; clone size: NA; CDR3 protein: CASSYSTGEAFF; CDR3 DNA: TGTGCCAGCAGTTACTCTACGGGGGAAGCTTTCTTT
V gene: TRBV15; D gene: NA; J gene: TRBJ1-4; clone size: NA; CDR3 protein: CATSRDQGTNEKLFF; CDR3 DNA: TGTGCCACCAGCAGAGATCAGGGAACTAATGAAAAACTGTTTTTT
V gene: TRBV28; D gene: NA; J gene: TRBJ1-5; clone size: NA; CDR3 protein: CASSLTPGNQPQHF; CDR3 DNA: TGTGCCAGCAGCCTCACCCCGGGGAATCAGCCCCAGCATTTT